A single sample is the source of the 26 T cell receptor beta chains below, sequenced in a study of T cell responses to AZD1222 COVID-19 vaccine. Clones were read by immunoSEQ multiplex PCR, and TCRdb kept only the in-frame ones, dropping some. The sample holds 110,000 to 150,000 clones, 80% to 95% seen once. The sample consisted of peripheral blood, taken on day 0 of AZD1222 vaccination. The receptors originated from an adult in good health.

The chain links TRBV6-2 or TRBV6-3 to TRBJ2-3; the D call may be TRBD1 or TRBD2 (6 bases each). This CDR3 has 16 amino acids. CDR1 is MNHEY and CDR2 is SVGEGT in the germline V gene. V was pared by 0 bases and J by 0 bases, with 10 bases between. The CDR3 is CASSYSIGGSTDTQYF. The CDR3 DNA follows: TGTGCCAGCAGTTACTCGATCGGGGGCAGCACAGATACGCAGTATTTT.

In its sample, this clone was seen once. V and J are TRBV28 and TRBJ1-3; D is uncertain. The CDR3 is 13 residues long. V dropped 5 bases and J dropped 4 bases, with 9 bases sitting between them. CDR1 is MDHEN and CDR2 is SYDVKM in the germline V gene. Here the CDR3 DNA reads TGTGCCAGCAGTCTTGTACCGGGAAACACCATATATTTT. It encodes CASSLVPGNTIYF.

V usage is TRBV5-1 and J usage is TRBJ2-4; 8 nucleotides agree with TRBD1. Per the germline V gene, CDR1 is SGHRS and CDR2 is YFSETQ. This CDR3 region has 16 residues. J gave up 7 bases and V 4 bases, and 13 bases lay outside the gene matches. CDR3 DNA: TGCGCCAGCAGCCCCAGGGACAGGATGGTTCGGAACATTCAGTACTTC. It yields the protein CASSPRDRMVRNIQYF.

The genes are TRBV11-3 and TRBJ2-1; D unresolved. Trimming cost V 2 bases and J 7 bases, with 6 bases left between them. The CDR3 is made up of 12 amino acids. Per the germline V gene, CDR1 is SGHNT and CDR2 is YENEEA. The CDR3 loop is CASSLNANEQFF. CDR3 nucleotide sequence: TGTGCCAGCAGCTTAAACGCAAATGAGCAGTTCTTC.

V usage is TRBV20-1 and J usage is TRBJ2-1; D gene unclear. This CDR3 has 11 amino acids. Trimming stripped 3 bases from V and 6 bases from J, with 6 bases between. Germline loops: CDR1 DFQATT, CDR2 SNEGSKA (reference sequence). The CDR3 DNA follows: TGCAGTGCTAGCGGTCTCAATGAGCAGTTCTTC. Encoded protein: CSASGLNEQFF.

The V and J genes are TRBV11-2 and TRBJ2-7; no firm D call. CDR1 SGHAT and CDR2 FQNNGV come from the germline V gene. This CDR3 is 13 amino acids long. V dropped 5 bases and J dropped 1 base, with 9 bases sitting between them. The CDR3 here is CASSRTASYEQYF. The CDR3 region has the DNA TGTGCCAGCAGCCGGACGGCGTCCTACGAGCAGTACTTC.

V is TRBV2 and J is TRBJ2-1, with D hard to call. V gave up 4 bases and J gave up 0 bases, with 13 bases separating them. The CDR3 has 16 amino acids. Looked up from germline, CDR1 is SNHLY and CDR2 is FYNNEI. The CDR3: CASSVRLGNSYNEQFF. The CDR3 nucleotides are TGTGCCAGCAGTGTGAGGTTAGGCAACTCCTACAATGAGCAGTTCTTC.

This chain connects TRBV6-5 to TRBJ2-7; tentatively, D is TRBD1 or TRBD2 (5 bases each). CDR3 length: 13 amino acids. The V gene lost 7 bases and the J gene lost 7 bases, with 17 bases spanning the gap. CDR1 is MNHEY, CDR2 SVGAGI, per germline. The DNA of the CDR3 is TGTGCCAGCACCGGGACCCCTCTCGGGGAGCAGTACTTC. It translates to CASTGTPLGEQYF.

This clone was observed once. The gene calls are TRBV21-1 and TRBJ2-4; the table calls TRBD1, which could not be checked here. TRBV21-1 is recorded as a pseudogene. This CDR3 contains 20 residues. CDR3 in DNA: TGTGCCAGCAGCAAAGTCGAGACAGGGGGCGCGGGAGTAGCCAAAAACATTCAGTACTTC. This translates into CASSKVETGGAGVAKNIQYF.

The rearrangement links TRBV7-2 to TRBJ1-1; D may be TRBD1 (6 bases). Germline V CDR1 and CDR2: SGHTA, FQGNSA. The CDR3 contains 13 residues. Trimming left V 4 bases short and J 4 bases short, with 10 bases between. The CDR3 nucleotides read TGTGCCAGCAGCTGGAGGGGGGTCACTGAAGCTTTCTTT. This gives the protein CASSWRGVTEAFF.

The chain carries TRBV2 and TRBJ2-5; a possible D gene is TRBD1 (6 bases). Germline V gene data show CDR1 as SNHLY and CDR2 as FYNNEI. Trimming cost V 4 bases and J 5 bases, with 8 bases left between them. CDR3 length: 12 residues. The CDR3 loop is CASSGGLETQYF. The CDR3 coding sequence is TGTGCCAGCAGTGGGGGGCTGGAGACCCAGTACTTC.

The chain uses TRBV9 and TRBJ2-3; no firm D call. The CDR3 covers 15 residues. The V end lost 0 bases, the J end lost 0 bases, and 8 bases lay between the germline ends. CDR1 and CDR2 from the germline V gene are SGDLS and YYNGEE. The CDR3 here is CASSVDGPSTDTQYF. The DNA of the CDR3 is TGTGCCAGCAGCGTAGACGGGCCTAGCACAGATACGCAGTATTTT.

J is TRBJ1-3 and V is TRBV18, with 8 bases identical to TRBD1. The germline CDR1 and CDR2 sequences are KGHSH and LQKENI. J was trimmed by 0 bases and V by 5 bases; bases with no gene match: 3. The CDR3 totals 15 residues. CDR3 protein: CASSGTGDSGNTIYF. The DNA of the CDR3 is TGTGCCAGCTCAGGGACAGGTGACTCTGGAAACACCATATATTTT.

The chain joins TRBV19 to TRBJ1-4; D perhaps matches TRBD1 (5 bases). The V end lost 3 bases, the J end lost 5 bases, and 13 bases lay between the germline ends. The length of the CDR3 is 15 residues. Germline V lookup: CDR1 LNHDA, CDR2 SQIVND (reference sequence). CDR3 nucleotide sequence: TGTGCCAGTAGTATCTTGGGACGGATCAATGAAAAACTGTTTTTT. Encoded protein: CASSILGRINEKLFF.

In its sample, this clone was seen once. The chain recombines TRBV10-3 with TRBJ2-2; D possibly corresponds to TRBD2 (5 bases). CDR3 length: 15 residues. The germline V gene has CDR1 ENHRY and CDR2 SYGVKD. The V end lost 6 bases, the J end lost 4 bases, and 15 bases lay between the germline ends. Here the CDR3 DNA reads TGTGCCATCAGCGCTGAGGGCAGTAGCACCGGGGAGCTGTTTTTT. Encoded protein: CAISAEGSSTGELFF.

This rearrangement joins TRBV18 to TRBJ2-7; 12 bases align to TRBD2. The CDR3 consists of 16 residues. The germline CDR1 and CDR2 sequences are KGHSH and LQKENI. Unmatched junction bases numbered 10, after V lost 6 bases and J lost 4 bases. CDR3 coding DNA: TGTGCCAGCTCGCTTCGACTAGCGGGGGAACGGTACGAGCAGTACTTC. This gives the protein CASSLRLAGERYEQYF.

The chain employs TRBV15 and TRBJ2-4; 9 bases match TRBD1. V trimming: 3 bases; J trimming: 8 bases; junction bases outside the gene matches: 8. The germline CDR1 and CDR2 sequences are LNHNV and YYDKDF (reference sequence). This CDR3 has 15 residues. The CDR3 sequence: CATSRGRDREDIQYF. DNA for the CDR3: TGTGCCACCAGCAGGGGCCGGGACAGGGAGGACATTCAGTACTTC.

The chain combines TRBV5-1 with TRBJ2-2; 11 nucleotides align to TRBD2. Trimming at V came to 3 bases and at J to 0 bases, leaving 10 bases not matched to a gene. Germline CDR1 and CDR2: SGHRS and YFSETQ. The CDR3 consists of 19 residues. As DNA, the CDR3 is TGCGCCAGCAGCTCCATAGCCGGGACTAGCGGAACGAACACCGGGGAGCTGTTTTTT. Translation gives CASSSIAGTSGTNTGELFF.

The V call is TRBV18, the J call TRBJ1-6; 7 bases are a match to TRBD1. The junction had 3 bases not matched to a gene; V was cut back by 4 bases and J by 6 bases. The CDR3 length is 14 residues. CDR1 and CDR2 from the germline V gene are KGHSH and LQKENI. CDR3 DNA sequence: TGTGCCAGCTCACAGGGACAGACTAATTCACCCCTCCACTTT. It codes for CASSQGQTNSPLHF.

V and J are TRBV4-1 and TRBJ1-5; no definite D call. This CDR3 spans 13 amino acids. Trimming took off 1 base at V and 5 bases at J, with 6 bases between the two ends. The V gene's germline CDR1 is MGHRA and CDR2 YSYEKL. CDR3 residues: CASSQVDDQPQHF. As DNA, the CDR3 is TGCGCCAGCAGCCAAGTTGACGATCAGCCCCAGCATTTT.

This clone was seen just once. The chain combines TRBV7-3 with TRBJ1-6; D is undetermined. The CDR3 sequence is 15 residues long. Deletions cut 4 bases from V and 9 bases from J, with 16 bases between. Germline V gene data show CDR1 as SGHTA and CDR2 as FQGTGA. Here the CDR3 reads CASSSPSRSGSPLHF. The CDR3 nucleotides read TGTGCCAGCAGCTCCCCGTCCAGGAGCGGTTCACCCCTCCACTTT.

The chain is built from TRBV19 and TRBJ2-3, with D unclear. Trimming left V 3 bases short and J 3 bases short, with 13 bases between. The CDR3 runs 15 residues. Germline lookup yields CDR1 LNHDA and CDR2 SQIVND (reference sequence). The CDR3 here is CASSISWVTTDTQYF. CDR3 bases: TGTGCCAGTAGTATCTCGTGGGTTACAACAGATACGCAGTATTTT.

The rearrangement joins TRBV5-5 to TRBJ1-1, with 7 bases aligning to TRBD1. The junction had 0 bases not matched to a gene; V was cut back by 1 base and J by 3 bases. The germline gives CDR1 SGHKS, CDR2 YYEKEE (reference sequence). This CDR3 region has 13 residues. The CDR3 DNA follows: TGTGCCAGCAGCTTGACAGGGGACACTGAAGCTTTCTTT. Amino acids: CASSLTGDTEAFF.

The V and J genes are TRBV7-6 and TRBJ1-1; TRBD1 agrees at 11 bases. The CDR3 extends over 16 amino acids. The J segment lost 8 bases and the V segment lost 2 bases, leaving 10 bases of the junction unmatched. Germline assignment: CDR1 SGHVS and CDR2 FNYEAQ. The CDR3 DNA reads TGTGCCAGCAGCTTACGGACAGGGGGCCGCCTACTCGAAGCTTTCTTT. It codes for CASSLRTGGRLLEAFF.

This chain joins TRBV5-4 and TRBJ1-3, with D possibly being TRBD1 (5 bases). V shed 4 bases and J shed 2 bases, with 16 bases lying between them. Germline assignment: CDR1 SGHNT and CDR2 YYREEE (reference sequence). The CDR3 has 16 residues. CDR3 DNA sequence: TGTGCCAGCAGCCTAGGGACTCCGACGCCTGGAAACACCATATATTTT. Protein: CASSLGTPTPGNTIYF.

Concerning this clone: The sample has other DNA sequences that encode this CDR3 too. The V and J genes are TRBV12-3 or TRBV12-4 and TRBJ1-5; 7 nucleotides line up with TRBD1. The CDR3 covers 12 residues. V shed 8 bases and J 6 bases; nucleotides not matched to a gene: 4. The CDR3 sequence: CASRAGGQPQHF. CDR3 nucleotides: TGTGCCAGCCGGGCAGGGGGTCAGCCCCAGCATTTT.